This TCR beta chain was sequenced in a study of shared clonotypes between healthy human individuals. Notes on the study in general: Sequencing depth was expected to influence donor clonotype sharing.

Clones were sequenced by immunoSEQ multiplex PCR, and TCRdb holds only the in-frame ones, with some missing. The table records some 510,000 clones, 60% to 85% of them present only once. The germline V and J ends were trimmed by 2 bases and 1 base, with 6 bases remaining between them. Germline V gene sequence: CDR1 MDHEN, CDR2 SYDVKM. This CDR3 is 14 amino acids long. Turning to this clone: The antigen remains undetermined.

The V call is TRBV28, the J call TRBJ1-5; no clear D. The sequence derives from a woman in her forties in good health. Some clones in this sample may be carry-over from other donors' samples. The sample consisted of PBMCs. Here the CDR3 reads CASSLVQSNQPQHF. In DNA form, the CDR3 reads TGTGCCAGCAGTTTAGTACAGAGCAATCAGCCCCAGCATTTT.